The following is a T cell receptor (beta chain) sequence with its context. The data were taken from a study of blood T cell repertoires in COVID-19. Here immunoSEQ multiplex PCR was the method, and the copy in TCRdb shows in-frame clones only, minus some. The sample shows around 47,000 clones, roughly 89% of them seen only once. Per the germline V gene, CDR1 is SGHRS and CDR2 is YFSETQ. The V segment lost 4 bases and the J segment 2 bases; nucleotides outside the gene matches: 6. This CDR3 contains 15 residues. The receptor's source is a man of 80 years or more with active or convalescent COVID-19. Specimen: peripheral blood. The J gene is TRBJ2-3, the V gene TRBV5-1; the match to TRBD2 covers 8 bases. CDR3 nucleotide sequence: TGCGCCAGCAGCCCCGGGACTAGTGTCACAGATACGCAGTATTTT. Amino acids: CASSPGTSVTDTQYF.